This record concerns one TCR beta chain sequence. The data belong to a study of blood T cell repertoires in COVID-19. Data came from immunoSEQ multiplex PCR; TCRdb stores just in-frame clones and leaves some out. The data contain roughly 270,000 clones, about four fifths of them singletons. Donors were grouped by their self-reported clinical history. The TCR sequence derives from a man in his forties who had been exposed to COVID-19. Sequenced sample: PBMCs or T cells enriched from blood (not recorded which).

The CDR3 reads CAVEGDYGASYNEQFF. CDR3 DNA sequence: TGTGCCGTAGAGGGTGATTACGGAGCCTCCTACAATGAGCAGTTCTTC. The V gene is TRBV2, the J gene TRBJ2-1; a weak D match, TRBD2 (5 bases). The V gene lost 11 bases and the J gene lost 0 bases, with 20 bases spanning the gap. Germline V lookup: CDR1 SNHLY, CDR2 FYNNEI. The CDR3 is made up of 16 amino acids.